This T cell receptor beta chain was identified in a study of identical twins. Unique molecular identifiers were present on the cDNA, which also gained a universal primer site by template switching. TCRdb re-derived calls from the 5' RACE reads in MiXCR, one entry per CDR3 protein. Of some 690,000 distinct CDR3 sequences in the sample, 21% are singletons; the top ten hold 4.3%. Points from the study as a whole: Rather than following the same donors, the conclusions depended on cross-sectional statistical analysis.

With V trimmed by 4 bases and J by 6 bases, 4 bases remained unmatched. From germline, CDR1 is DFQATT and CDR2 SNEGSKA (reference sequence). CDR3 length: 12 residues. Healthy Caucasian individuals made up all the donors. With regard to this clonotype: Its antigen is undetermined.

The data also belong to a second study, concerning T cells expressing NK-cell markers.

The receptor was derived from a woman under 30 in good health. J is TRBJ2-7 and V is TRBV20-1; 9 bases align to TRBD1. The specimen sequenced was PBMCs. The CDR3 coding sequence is TGCAGTGCTAAGGACAGGGGAATCGAGCAGTACTTC. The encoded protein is CSAKDRGIEQYF.